This entry concerns a single T cell receptor (beta chain). The antigen it recognizes is unknown. No base qualities exist here, and no much larger clone lies one base off it. The label giving this sample's time point can be read as: pre-transplant. Unstimulated PBMCs, after thawing, were stained for CD3, CD4 and CD8 and then FACS-sorted into CD3+CD4+ and CD3+CD8+ populations. Randomization to immunosuppression withdrawal applied to every one of the 8 studied subjects. Genomic DNA was isolated with the Qiagen DNeasy Blood and Tissue Kit. Frozen genomic DNA underwent high-throughput TCRbeta CDR3 sequencing by immunoSEQ, including PCR amplification, mapping, bias correction and internal controls. From the authors' description of their analysis: Only productive rearrangements were retained, with each unique TCRbeta sequence defined by its CDR3 nucleotide sequence together with its V and J gene. For classification of a sequence as donor-reactive, at least 5-fold expansion in CFSE-low cells relative to unstimulated pre-transplant cells and a frequency of at least 0.01% were required. Minimum frequency thresholds were set for each subject based on the unstimulated sample with the lowest template count, ensuring at least 90% detection power. Repertoire turnover was measured by Jensen-Shannon divergence between the top 1000 TCRbeta sequences post- and pre-transplant. Two-sided Fisher's exact tests were used to test for changes in how often donor-reactive sequences were detected. TCRdb took over this immuneACCESS table, retaining in-frame rearrangements with V and J assigned. Such tables are incomplete; in checked studies, under half of the missing clones stem from an unresolved V gene, and the remainder is unexplained. The V and J calls and clone size come from that table; D and trimming were worked out from the DNA. This sample comprises about 74,000 clones, around 80% of them detected only once. The ten most abundant clones make up about 0.6% of the sample.

These data belong to a study of T cell clones after liver transplantation (dated by TCRdb to about 2019). A note on the overall study: The samples were obtained from ITN030ST, a randomized trial that attempted immunosuppression withdrawal within 2 years after liver transplantation. Of the eight recipients, a few were HCV-positive, while the remaining recipients had been transplanted for non-autoimmune, non-viral indications. To count as tolerant, a recipient had to stay completely off immunosuppression for at least one year without liver enzymes climbing beyond twice the upper limit of normal. Blood samples were collected pre-transplant, then pre-randomization ahead of withdrawal, and finally post-randomization once withdrawal had either been completed or failed. A cohort of 8 liver transplant recipients was studied, of whom 3 were classified as tolerant and 5 as non-tolerant. Donor-reactive T cell clones were identified by TCRbeta sequencing following a pre-transplant mixed lymphocyte reaction and were subsequently tracked in post-transplant blood. The subjects received no induction therapy and were kept on standard immunosuppression until randomization at 12-24 months post-transplant. As an antigen-independent comparator for the donor-reactive sequences, third party-reactive TCRbeta sequences from pre-transplant MLRs were identified as well. What the study reported, not specific to this receptor: When repertoire turnover was accounted for, significantly reduced detection of donor-reactive sequences was found in 7 of 8 subjects for CD4 and in 8 of 8 subjects for CD8. In 5 of 8 subjects, regardless of tolerance or HCV status, circulating donor-reactive CD4 TCRbeta sequences dropped significantly post-transplant. In two subjects, low numbers of available donor cells limited the measurable donor-reactive repertoire. Without allograft tissue specimens, donor-reactive T cells may have migrated into the graft rather than being deleted. The conclusions were preliminary, being limited by small, heterogeneous patient numbers and by non-standardized post-transplant time points. The decline in donor-reactive sequences exceeded the decline in third party-reactive sequences, suggesting partial antigen-specific deletion that was unrelated to withdrawal success.

The sequencing used CD4+ T cells from blood, collected before liver transplant. The clonotype comes from a human donor who received a liver transplant.

The CDR3 has the sequence CAGRGQTPYEQYF. The nucleotides are TGTGCCGGCCGGGGACAGACCCCCTACGAGCAGTACTTC. The sequence joins TRBV2 to TRBJ2-7, with 7 junctional bases fitting TRBD1. Germline trimming: 11 bases from V, 2 bases from J; junction bases outside gene matches: 9. Measured from the cysteine to the phenylalanine, the CDR3 is 13 residues long. Kept here is only the CDR3 DNA, which spans 39 bases and is read in frame from base 1. The germline V gene yields SNHLY for CDR1 and FYNNEI for CDR2. Full variable domain (CDR3 extended with the reference TRBV2 and TRBJ2-7 proteins): EPEVTQTPSHQVTQMGQEVILRCVPISNHLYFYWYRQILGQKVEFLVSFYNNEISEKSEIFDDQFSVERPDGSNFTLKIRSTKLEDSAMYFCAGRGQTPYEQYFGPGTRLTVT.